The rows below give T cell receptor beta chains drawn from one sample of a study of blood T cell repertoires in COVID-19. Profiled with immunoSEQ multiplex PCR; TCRdb holds only in-frame clones, not every one. This table holds more than 70,000 clones, about 90% found once. Sequencing was carried out using peripheral blood. These receptors all come from a man in his fifties or sixties with active COVID-19. CDR3s include the opening cysteine and the closing phenylalanine or tryptophan. A D gene is named only where the DNA matches it firmly.

v_call: TRBV6-2/TRBV6-3; d_call: TRBD1; j_call: TRBJ1-1; cdr3_nt: TGTGCCAGCAGTTACTCAGCGGGACAGGTGAACACTGAAGCTTTCTTT; cdr3_aa: CASSYSAGQVNTEAFF
v_call: TRBV28; d_call: .; j_call: TRBJ1-5; cdr3_nt: TGTGCCAGCGCCATCGGGGGGGGAAACAATCAGCCCCAGCATTTT; cdr3_aa: CASAIGGGNNQPQHF
v_call: TRBV3-1/TRBV3-2; d_call: TRBD1; j_call: TRBJ1-2; cdr3_nt: TGTGCCAGCAGCCAAGGAATAGGAGGGGGCGAAGGCTACACCTTC; cdr3_aa: CASSQGIGGGEGYTF
v_call: TRBV5-6; d_call: .; j_call: TRBJ1-3; cdr3_nt: TGTGCCAGCAGCTTGGCAGGGTTCCCAGGCACTTTCTCTGGAAACACCATATATTTT; cdr3_aa: CASSLAGFPGTFSGNTIYF
v_call: TRBV5-5; d_call: TRBD2; j_call: TRBJ2-1; cdr3_nt: TGTGCCAGTCTTAGCGGGTTGAGCTACAATGAGCAGTTCTTC; cdr3_aa: CASLSGLSYNEQFF
v_call: TRBV4-2; d_call: TRBD2; j_call: TRBJ2-3; cdr3_nt: TGTGCCAGCAGCCAAGATTGGGGACTACCCACAGATACGCAGTATTTT; cdr3_aa: CASSQDWGLPTDTQYF
v_call: TRBV18; d_call: .; j_call: TRBJ2-7; cdr3_nt: TGTGCCAGCACGCCGCCCGGTCGAACCTACGAGCAGTACTTC; cdr3_aa: CASTPPGRTYEQYF
v_call: TRBV11-2; d_call: TRBD1; j_call: TRBJ1-6; cdr3_nt: TGTGCCACCTCGGGACAGGTGAATTCACCCCTCCACTTT; cdr3_aa: CATSGQVNSPLHF
v_call: TRBV7-2; d_call: TRBD2; j_call: TRBJ2-2; cdr3_nt: TGTGCCAGCAGCTTTAGCGGGGGGGCCACCGGGGAGCTGTTTTTT; cdr3_aa: CASSFSGGATGELFF
v_call: TRBV4-3; d_call: TRBD1; j_call: TRBJ1-4; cdr3_nt: TGCGCCAGCAGCCAAGAAACACAGGGGGATGAAAAACTGTTTTTT; cdr3_aa: CASSQETQGDEKLFF
v_call: TRBV24-1; d_call: .; j_call: TRBJ2-1; cdr3_nt: TGTGCCACCAGGGTACCACATTTCGGACAGTACAATGAGCAGTTCTTC; cdr3_aa: CATRVPHFGQYNEQFF
v_call: TRBV5-4; d_call: .; j_call: TRBJ2-3; cdr3_nt: TGTGCCAGCAGCTTGGATCCTAGCACAGATACGCAGTATTTT; cdr3_aa: CASSLDPSTDTQYF
v_call: TRBV6-5; d_call: .; j_call: TRBJ2-3; cdr3_nt: TGTGCCAGCAGTTACTCGGCGGGGATCGATACGCAGTATTTT; cdr3_aa: CASSYSAGIDTQYF
v_call: TRBV7-2; d_call: TRBD2; j_call: TRBJ2-3; cdr3_nt: TGTGCCAGCAGCTTCGGGGGGGCGGGCACAGATACGCAGTATTTT; cdr3_aa: CASSFGGAGTDTQYF